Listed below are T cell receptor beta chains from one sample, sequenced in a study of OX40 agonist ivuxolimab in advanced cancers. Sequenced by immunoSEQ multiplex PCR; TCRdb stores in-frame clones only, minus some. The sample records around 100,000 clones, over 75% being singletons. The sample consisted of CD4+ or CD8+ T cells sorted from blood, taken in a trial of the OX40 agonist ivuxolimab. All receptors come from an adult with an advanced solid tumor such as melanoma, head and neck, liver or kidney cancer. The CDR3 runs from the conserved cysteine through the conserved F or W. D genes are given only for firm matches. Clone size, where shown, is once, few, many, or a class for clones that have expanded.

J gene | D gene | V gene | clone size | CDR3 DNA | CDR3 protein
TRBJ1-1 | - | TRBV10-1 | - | TGCGCCAGCAGCGACCCAATGAACACTGAAGCTTTCTTT | CASSDPMNTEAFF
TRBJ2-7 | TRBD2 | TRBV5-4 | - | TGTGCCAGCAGCTTGGGGACTAGAGGCTACGAGCAGTACTTC | CASSLGTRGYEQYF
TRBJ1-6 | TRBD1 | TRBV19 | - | TGTGCCAGTAGTATAGACCCCGGGACAGTTGCCTCACCCCTCCACTTT | CASSIDPGTVASPLHF
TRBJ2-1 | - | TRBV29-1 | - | TGCAGCGTTGCCGTGGGCCCCGGATGGGAGCAGTTCTTC | CSVAVGPGWEQFF
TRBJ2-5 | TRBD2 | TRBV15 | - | TGTGCCACCAGCAGAGGGATCCTTAGCGGGGGGAAGGTGACCCAGTACTTC | CATSRGILSGGKVTQYF
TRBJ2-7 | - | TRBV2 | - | TGTGCCAGCAGTGAACAGGGTAGCTCCTACGAGCAGTACTTC | CASSEQGSSYEQYF
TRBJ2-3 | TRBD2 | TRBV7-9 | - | TGTGCCAGCAGCCGATCTCCTAGCGGGAGCACAGATACGCAGTATTTT | CASSRSPSGSTDTQYF
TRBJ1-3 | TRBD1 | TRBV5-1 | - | TGCGCCAGCAGCCTGACAGGGACTGGAAACACCATATATTTT | CASSLTGTGNTIYF
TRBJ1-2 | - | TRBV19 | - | TGTGCCAGTAGTATGGTGACAGCCTATGGCTACACCTTC | CASSMVTAYGYTF
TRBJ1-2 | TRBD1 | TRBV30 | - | TGTGCCTGGACCCTTAGCCGGACAGGGGGAGGCTACACCTTC | CAWTLSRTGGGYTF
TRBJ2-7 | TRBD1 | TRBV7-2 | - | TGTGCCAGCAGCCTCAGGCCAAGGGGGCTGGGAGAGCAGTACTTC | CASSLRPRGLGEQYF
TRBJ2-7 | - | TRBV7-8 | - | TGTGCCAGCAGCTTAGGGGCCGGGGACCAGACCTACGAGCAGTACTTC | CASSLGAGDQTYEQYF
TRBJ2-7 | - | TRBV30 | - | TGTGCCTGGAGTGTAGGGTACGAGCAGTACTTC | CAWSVGYEQYF
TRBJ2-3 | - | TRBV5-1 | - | TGCGCCAGCAGCGGACCGGGGCTCGCCTTGACAGATACGCAGTATTTT | CASSGPGLALTDTQYF
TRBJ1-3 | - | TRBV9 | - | TGTGCCAGCAGCGTGAACACCAACTCTGGAAACACCATATATTTT | CASSVNTNSGNTIYF
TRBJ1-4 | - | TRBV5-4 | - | TGTGCCAGCAGCTTGGGAGGAAGAAATGAAAAACTGTTTTTT | CASSLGGRNEKLFF
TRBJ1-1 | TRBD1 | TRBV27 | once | TGTGCCAGCAGGGCTGGACAGGCGAACACTGAAGCTTTCTTT | CASRAGQANTEAFF
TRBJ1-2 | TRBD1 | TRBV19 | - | TGTGCCAGTAGTTCCAGGGGGCGACGTGGCTACACCTTC | CASSSRGRRGYTF
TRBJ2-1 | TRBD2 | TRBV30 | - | TGTGCCTGGAGTAGATTACCGTCCCGTCCGACTAGCGGGAGTGGCAATGAGCAGTTCTTC | CAWSRLPSRPTSGSGNEQFF
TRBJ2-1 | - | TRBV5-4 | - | TGTGCCAGCAGCTTGTCGGGATCCCAAAGCCGATCCGAGCAGTTCTTC | CASSLSGSQSRSEQFF
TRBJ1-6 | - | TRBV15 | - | TGTGCCACCAGCGGCGGTGCCTATAATTCACCCCTCCACTTT | CATSGGAYNSPLHF
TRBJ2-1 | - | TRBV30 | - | TGTGCCTGGAGTGTTTTGGTCGGTGAGCAGTTCTTC | CAWSVLVGEQFF